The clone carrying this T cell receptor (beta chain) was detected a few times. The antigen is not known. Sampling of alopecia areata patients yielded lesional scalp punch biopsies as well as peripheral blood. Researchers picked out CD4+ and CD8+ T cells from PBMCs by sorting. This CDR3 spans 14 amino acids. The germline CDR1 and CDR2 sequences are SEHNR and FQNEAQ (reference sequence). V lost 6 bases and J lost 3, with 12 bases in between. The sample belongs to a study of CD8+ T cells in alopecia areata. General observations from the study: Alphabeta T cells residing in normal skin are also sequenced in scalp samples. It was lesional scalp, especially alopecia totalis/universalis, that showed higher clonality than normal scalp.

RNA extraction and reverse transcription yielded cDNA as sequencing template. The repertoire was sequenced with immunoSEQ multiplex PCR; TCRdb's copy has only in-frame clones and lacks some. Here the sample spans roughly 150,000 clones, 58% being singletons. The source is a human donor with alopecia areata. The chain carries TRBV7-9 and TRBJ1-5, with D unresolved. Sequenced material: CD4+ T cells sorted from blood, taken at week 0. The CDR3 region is CASSPYNNNQPQHF. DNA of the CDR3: TGTGCCAGCAGTCCCTATAACAACAATCAGCCCCAGCATTTT.